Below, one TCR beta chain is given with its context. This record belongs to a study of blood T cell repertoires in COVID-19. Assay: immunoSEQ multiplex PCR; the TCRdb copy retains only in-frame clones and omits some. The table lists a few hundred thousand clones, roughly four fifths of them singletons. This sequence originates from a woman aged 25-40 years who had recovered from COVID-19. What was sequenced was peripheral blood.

The CDR3 sequence: CASSLAGRGRLYEQYF. The CDR3 DNA follows: TGTGCCAGCAGCTTAGCCGGCAGGGGACGTCTCTACGAGCAGTACTTC. The chain has TRBV7-9 and TRBJ2-7, with D possibly matching TRBD1 (6 bases). CDR1 and CDR2 from the germline V gene are SEHNR and FQNEAQ (reference sequence). The CDR3 is 16 amino acids. Trimming left V 0 bases short and J 3 bases short, with 15 bases between. The variable domain in full, with the rest retrieved from reference TRBV7-9 and TRBJ2-7, is DTGVSQNPRHKITKRGQNVTFRCDPISEHNRLYWYRQTLGQGPEFLTYFQNEAQLEKSRLLSDRFSAERPKGSFSTLEIQRTEQGDSAMYLCASSLAGRGRLYEQYFGPGTRLTVT.